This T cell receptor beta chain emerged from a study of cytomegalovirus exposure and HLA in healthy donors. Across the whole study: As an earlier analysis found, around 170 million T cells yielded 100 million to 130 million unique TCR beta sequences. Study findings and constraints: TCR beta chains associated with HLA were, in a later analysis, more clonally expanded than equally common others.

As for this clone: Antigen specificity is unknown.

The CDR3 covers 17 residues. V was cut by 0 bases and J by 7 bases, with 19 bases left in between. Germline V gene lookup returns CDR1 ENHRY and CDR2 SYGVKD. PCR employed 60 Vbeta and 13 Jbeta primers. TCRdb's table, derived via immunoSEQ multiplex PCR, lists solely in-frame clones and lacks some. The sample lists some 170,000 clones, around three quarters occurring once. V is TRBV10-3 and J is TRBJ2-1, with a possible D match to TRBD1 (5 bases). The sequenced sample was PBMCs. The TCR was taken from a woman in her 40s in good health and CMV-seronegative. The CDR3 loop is CAISESEGLGVWNEQFF. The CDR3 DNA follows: TGTGCCATCAGTGAGTCAGAAGGTCTAGGGGTTTGGAATGAGCAGTTCTTC.